These 3 T cell receptor beta chains were sequenced from one sample in a study of shared clonotypes between healthy human individuals (dated by TCRdb to 2018 to 2021). Library method: the immunoSEQ multiplex PCR assay. Not all clones reach the TCRdb copy of this immuneACCESS table, which keeps in-frame sequences only. Checked studies attribute under half of the gap to unresolved V genes and leave the rest unexplained. Across this sample there are roughly 2.5 million clones, with more than 90% seen only once. Roughly 0.13% of the sample comes from the top ten. Sequenced material: naive CD4+ T cells sorted from blood. According to the study, the label for this sample's cell subset or site signals: CD45RA+ positively selected. The receptor source for this set is a man aged 18 to 30 in good health.

This rearrangement joins TRBV7-9 to TRBJ1-2; 7 nucleotides line up with TRBD1. The CDR3 extends over 15 amino acids. V trimming: 5 bases; J trimming: 6 bases; junction bases outside the gene matches: 12. Looked up from germline, CDR1 is SEHNR and CDR2 is FQNEAQ (reference sequence). CDR3 sequence: CASSLVTGDGDGYTF. DNA of the CDR3: TGTGCCAGCAGCCTAGTTACAGGGGACGGAGATGGCTACACCTTC.

The rearrangement links TRBV13 to TRBJ2-3, with 7 bases aligning to TRBD2. Germline CDR1 PRHDT, CDR2 FYEKMQ (reference sequence). The ends lost 1 base at V and 10 bases at J; junction bases unmatched: 14. CDR3 length: 16 amino acids. The CDR3 loop is CASSLAGLAEGYSQYF. The DNA of the CDR3 is TGTGCCAGCAGCTTAGCAGGGCTAGCGGAGGGTTATTCGCAGTATTTT. Filled out from reference TRBV13 and TRBJ2-3, the complete variable domain reads AAGVIQSPRHLIKEKRETATLKCYPIPRHDTVYWYQQGPGQDPQFLISFYEKMQSDKGSIPDRFSAQQFSDYHSELNMSSLELGDSALYFCASSLAGLAEGYSQYFGPGTRLTVL.

The chain couples TRBV5-4 to TRBJ1-2; TRBD1 matches at 8 bases. CDR1 is SGHNT and CDR2 is YYREEE in the germline V gene (reference sequence). The CDR3 has 14 amino acids. The V gene end was trimmed by 0 bases and the J gene end by 8 bases; junction bases not matched to a gene: 6. CDR3 DNA: TGTGCCAGCAGCTTGGTGGACAGGGTAGCAGGCTACACCTTC. Protein sequence: CASSLVDRVAGYTF.